The 28 T cell receptor beta chains below were found in one sample sequenced in a study of memory CD4+ T cells and cytomegalovirus serostatus. Single viable CD3+CD4+CD8-CD45RO+ cells were sorted as the memory CD4+ T cells. The protocol was immunoSEQ multiplex PCR, while the TCRdb copy is restricted to in-frame clones and leaves out a portion. The table records roughly 60,000 clones, approximately 71% of them present only once. The sample consisted of memory CD4+ T cells from blood. The receptors were sampled from an adult in good health and CMV-seronegative.

The rearrangement uses TRBV6-6 and TRBJ1-1; D is ambiguous. The germline V gene encodes CDR1 MNHNY and CDR2 SVGAGI (reference sequence). With 7 bases removed from V and 1 base from J, the gap between germline ends came to 7 bases. The CDR3 contains 12 residues. The CDR3 loop is CASMRGNTEAFF. The CDR3 DNA reads TGTGCCAGCATGCGGGGGAACACTGAAGCTTTCTTT.

This clone occurred once. The chain joins TRBV5-6 to TRBJ2-1; 7 nucleotides line up with TRBD2. The germline V gene has CDR1 SGHDT and CDR2 YYEEEE. The CDR3 is 16 amino acids. V dropped 2 bases and J dropped 3; count of bases not matched to a gene: 8. In nucleotides, the CDR3 is TGTGCCAGCAGCTTATTTGGCGGGAGACTCTACAATGAGCAGTTCTTC. Residues: CASSLFGGRLYNEQFF. The complete variable domain, with remaining parts taken from reference TRBV5-6 and TRBJ2-1, reads DAGVTQSPTHLIKTRGQQVTLRCSPKSGHDTVSWYQQALGQGPQFIFQYYEEEERQRGNFPDRFSGHQFPNYSSELNVNALLLGDSALYLCASSLFGGRLYNEQFFGPGTRLTVL.

This chain links TRBV28 with TRBJ2-7; D unresolved. Germline lookup yields CDR1 MDHEN and CDR2 SYDVKM. The V gene lost 6 bases and the J gene lost 2 bases, with 11 bases spanning the gap. CDR3 length: 13 amino acids. For the CDR3, the DNA is TGTGCCAGCAGAGTCCCTGGGACCTACGAGCAGTACTTC. Its translation is CASRVPGTYEQYF.

The chain is built from TRBV18 and TRBJ2-3; 8 bases map to TRBD1. Germline CDR1 and CDR2: KGHSH and LQKENI. This CDR3 has 14 residues. J lost 5 bases, V lost 5 bases, and 6 bases had no gene match. CDR3 in amino acids: CASSSTGVGDTQYF. The CDR3, as DNA: TGTGCCAGCTCATCGACAGGGGTGGGAGATACGCAGTATTTT.

This chain joins TRBV7-2 and TRBJ2-5, with D perhaps being TRBD1 or TRBD2 (5 bases each). CDR3 size: 15 residues. From germline, CDR1 is SGHTA and CDR2 FQGNSA. With 1 base removed from V and 5 bases from J, the gap between germline ends came to 14 bases. The CDR3 spells CASSLVSGLGETQYF. CDR3 bases: TGTGCCAGCAGCTTAGTTTCGGGGCTAGGGGAGACCCAGTACTTC.

The chain links TRBV2 to TRBJ2-7; maybe TRBD1 (5 bases). The germline gives CDR1 SNHLY, CDR2 FYNNEI. V was pared by 7 bases and J by 2 bases, with 15 bases between. The length of the CDR3 is 14 residues. CDR3 DNA sequence: TGTGCCAGCACCCGGCAGGGCCAAGCCTACGAGCAGTACTTC. Translating gives CASTRQGQAYEQYF.

V is TRBV4-3 and J is TRBJ1-2; TRBD1 aligns across 8 bases. From germline, CDR1 is LGHNA and CDR2 YSLEER. The V and J ends lost 4 bases and 1 base, in that order; junction bases with no gene match: 8. The CDR3 runs to 16 residues. The CDR3 DNA follows: TGCGCCAGCAGCCCCGGGACAGGCCCCAATAACTATGGCTACACCTTC. Protein product: CASSPGTGPNNYGYTF.

This clone has just one count. The CDR3 bases are TGTGCCAGTAGGACTAGCGGCTACGAGCAGTACTTC. Amino acids: CASRTSGYEQYF. The chain carries TRBV28 and TRBJ2-7; the match to TRBD2 covers 10 bases. Germline-derived CDR1 and CDR2 are MDHEN and SYDVKM. CDR3 length: 12 amino acids. Trimming at V came to 9 bases and at J to 3 bases, leaving 2 bases not matched to a gene.

The chain uses TRBV13 and TRBJ2-5; D is possibly TRBD1 (5 bases). This CDR3 has 14 amino acids. Germline assignment: CDR1 PRHDT and CDR2 FYEKMQ (reference sequence). Trimming took off 3 bases at V and 1 base at J, with 9 bases between the two ends. This chain's CDR3 is CASSFRGSQETQYF. Written as DNA, the CDR3 is TGTGCCAGCAGCTTTAGGGGCAGCCAAGAGACCCAGTACTTC.

V usage is TRBV6-6 and J usage is TRBJ1-2; TRBD1 matches 8 bases. Germline V gene data show CDR1 as MNHNY and CDR2 as SVGAGI (reference sequence). The CDR3 is made up of 14 amino acids. V lost 7 bases to trimming and J lost 2 bases; unmatched junction nucleotides: 6. The CDR3 region is CASTADRANYGYTF. The CDR3 region has the DNA TGTGCCAGCACCGCGGACAGGGCCAACTATGGCTACACCTTC.

The chain has TRBV10-2 and TRBJ1-5, with a weak D call TRBD1 (5 bases). Trimming took 7 bases from V and 2 from J, leaving 12 bases between them. CDR3 length equals 14 residues. Germline lookup yields CDR1 WSHSY and CDR2 SAAADI. DNA of the CDR3: TGCGCCAGCATGGCTTGGGGGGGCAATCAGCCCCAGCATTTT. It specifies CASMAWGGNQPQHF.

This clone was recorded a few times. This chain links TRBV14 with TRBJ2-5; D perhaps matches TRBD2 (6 bases). The CDR3 totals 13 residues. V was pared by 7 bases and J by 5 bases, with 14 bases between. The germline V gene encodes CDR1 SGHDN and CDR2 FVKESK. CDR3 coding DNA: TGTGCCAGCAAAGGGCGGGACTGGGAGACCCAGTACTTC. It encodes CASKGRDWETQYF.

The chain combines TRBV5-1 with TRBJ2-7; 7 nucleotides align to TRBD2. V trimming: 0 bases; J trimming: 11 bases; junction bases outside the gene matches: 17. The CDR3 consists of 16 residues. Germline CDR1 is SGHRS and CDR2 is YFSETQ. Here the CDR3 DNA reads TGCGCCAGCAGCTTGGACCCGGGACGGCGGGAGTTGGGAGAGTACTTC. Its translation is CASSLDPGRRELGEYF.

The chain links TRBV6-1 to TRBJ2-3, with unresolved D. The CDR3 is 14 amino acids. The germline V and J ends were trimmed by 2 bases and 4 bases, with 10 bases remaining between them. The germline CDR1 and CDR2 sequences are MNHNS and SASEGT. CDR3 in amino acids: CASSERAGPDTQYF. The CDR3 bases are TGTGCCAGCAGTGAAAGGGCAGGCCCAGATACGCAGTATTTT.

The chain carries TRBV5-6 and TRBJ1-2, with D possibly TRBD1 on 5 matching bases. The CDR3 length is 13 residues. The V gene lost 0 bases and the J gene lost 8 bases, with 11 bases spanning the gap. Germline V gives CDR1 SGHDT, CDR2 YYEEEE. CDR3 amino acids: CASSLGGTWGYTF. The CDR3 DNA reads as TGTGCCAGCAGCTTGGGAGGGACCTGGGGCTACACCTTC.

The chain combines TRBV5-1 with TRBJ1-1; D not certain. Germline CDR1 SGHRS, CDR2 YFSETQ. V was shortened by 4 bases and J by 1 base, with 20 bases between the two germline ends. This CDR3 is built from 17 residues. The CDR3 sequence: CASSSRPNHRANTEAFF. The CDR3 DNA reads TGCGCCAGCAGCAGTCGTCCGAACCATCGGGCGAACACTGAAGCTTTCTTT. The full variable domain, its missing parts supplied by reference TRBV5-1 and TRBJ1-1, is KAGVTQTPRYLIKTRGQQVTLSCSPISGHRSVSWYQQTPGQGLQFLFEYFSETQRNKGNFPGRFSGRQFSNSRSEMNVSTLELGDSALYLCASSSRPNHRANTEAFFGQGTRLTVV.

The rearrangement joins TRBV15 to TRBJ1-2, with D unresolved. Germline V gives CDR1 LNHNV, CDR2 YYDKDF (reference sequence). The CDR3 has 12 amino acids. V lost 0 bases, J lost 5 bases, and 4 bases lay in between. CDR3 nucleotides: TGTGCCACCAGCAGAGAAGGGTATGGCTACACCTTC. Translated, it gives CATSREGYGYTF.

The rearrangement links TRBV7-8 to TRBJ1-5, with D perhaps TRBD1 (5 bases). The V and J ends lost 1 base and 4 bases respectively, with 11 bases between them. CDR1 is SGHVS, CDR2 FQNEAQ, per germline. CDR3 length equals 15 residues. The CDR3 reads CASSLEGEGNQPQHF. Written as DNA, the CDR3 is TGTGCCAGCAGCTTAGAAGGGGAGGGGAATCAGCCCCAGCATTTT. Together with reference TRBV7-8 and TRBJ1-5, the CDR3 gives the full variable domain: GAGVSQSPRYKVAKRGQDVALRCDPISGHVSLFWYQQALGQGPEFLTYFQNEAQLDKSGLPSDRFFAERPEGSVSTLKIQRTQQEDSAVYLCASSLEGEGNQPQHFGDGTRLSIL.

The rearrangement uses TRBV10-1 and TRBJ2-7, with D maybe TRBD2 (6 bases). Trimming shortened V by 10 bases and J by 6 bases, and 19 bases separated the two germline ends. Germline CDR1 reads WNHNN; CDR2 reads SYGVQD (reference sequence). There are 13 residues in the CDR3. The chain's CDR3 is CATSRGGFGEQYF. The CDR3 coding sequence is TGCGCCACCTCGAGAGGAGGGTTTGGCGAGCAGTACTTC.

This clone came up a few times. V is TRBV5-1 and J is TRBJ2-3; 7 positions agree with TRBD1. V lost 2 bases and J lost 0; bases outside the gene matches: 12. This CDR3 is built from 18 residues. The germline V gene encodes CDR1 SGHRS and CDR2 YFSETQ. The CDR3 spells CASSFLPPGQPSTDTQYF. CDR3 nucleotides: TGCGCCAGCAGCTTCCTCCCGCCGGGACAGCCGAGCACAGATACGCAGTATTTT.

For the CDR3, the DNA is TGTGCCAGCAGCTCTACAGGGGTCCGCTACGAGCAGTACTTC. This sequence encodes CASSSTGVRYEQYF. The rearrangement links TRBV5-4 to TRBJ2-7; 7 bases align to TRBD1. The CDR3 is made up of 14 amino acids. Germline assignment: CDR1 SGHNT and CDR2 YYREEE (reference sequence). After removal of 3 bases from V and 3 bases from J, the junction contained 6 bases not matched to a gene.

This rearrangement joins TRBV5-1 to TRBJ1-3, with D possibly matching TRBD1 (6 bases). The V gene lost 4 bases and the J gene lost 0 bases, with 14 bases spanning the gap. There are 16 residues in the CDR3. Germline V lookup: CDR1 SGHRS, CDR2 YFSETQ. The CDR3: CASSPQPGHSGNTIYF. CDR3 bases: TGCGCCAGCAGCCCCCAACCGGGACACTCTGGAAACACCATATATTTT.

The chain carries TRBV5-4 and TRBJ1-5; tentative D call: TRBD1 (5 bases). Germline V lookup: CDR1 SGHNT, CDR2 YYREEE (reference sequence). This CDR3 region has 16 residues. Trimming took 0 bases from V and 4 from J, leaving 14 bases between them. CDR3 residues: CASSLDGQGGNQPQHF. In nucleotides, the CDR3 is TGTGCCAGCAGCTTGGATGGGCAGGGTGGAAATCAGCCCCAGCATTTT.

The V gene is TRBV5-1, the J gene TRBJ2-2; D gene uncertain. Germline CDR1 SGHRS, CDR2 YFSETQ. Trimming removed 0 bases from V and 6 bases from J, with 9 bases in between. The CDR3 is made up of 14 amino acids. As DNA, the CDR3 is TGCGCCAGCAGCTTGGGAACAGTCCCCGGGGAGCTGTTTTTT. Translated: CASSLGTVPGELFF.

This chain's CDR3 is CASSLEGRANYGYTF. CDR3 nucleotides: TGCGCCAGCAGCTTGGAAGGGCGGGCAAACTATGGCTACACCTTC. V gene TRBV5-1 combines with J gene TRBJ1-2, with D uncertain. V gave up 0 bases and J gave up 2 bases, with 11 bases separating them. In germline, CDR1 is SGHRS, CDR2 YFSETQ. This CDR3 is built from 15 residues.

The V call is TRBV9, the J call TRBJ2-5; D gene uncertain. Per germline, CDR1 SGDLS and CDR2 YYNGEE. The CDR3 runs to 13 residues. The V end was cut by 1 base, the J end by 2 bases, with 6 bases between. The CDR3 loop is CASSVQAQETQYF. The CDR3 DNA sequence: TGTGCCAGCAGCGTACAGGCTCAAGAGACCCAGTACTTC.

CDR3 sequence (DNA): TGTGCCAGCAGACCCCGGGACAGGGTTATGGTCACCGGGGAGCTGTTTTTT. It encodes CASRPRDRVMVTGELFF. The chain recombines TRBV2 with TRBJ2-2; 9 bases fit TRBD1. The CDR3 loop spans 17 amino acids. V lost 6 bases, J lost 4 bases, and 12 bases stayed unmatched. Germline V lookup: CDR1 SNHLY, CDR2 FYNNEI.

This chain uses TRBV9 with TRBJ2-1, with D possibly TRBD2 on 5 matching bases. This CDR3 has 15 residues. Germline V lookup: CDR1 SGDLS, CDR2 YYNGEE. V lost 1 base, J lost 0 bases, and 8 bases lay in between. The CDR3 is CASSVLASSYNEQFF. CDR3 DNA sequence: TGTGCCAGCAGCGTATTAGCGAGCTCCTACAATGAGCAGTTCTTC. The whole variable domain, remainder taken from reference TRBV9 and TRBJ2-1, is DSGVTQTPKHLITATGQRVTLRCSPRSGDLSVYWYQQSLDQGLQFLIQYYNGEERAKGNILERFSAQQFPDLHSELNLSSLELGDSALYFCASSVLASSYNEQFFGPGTRLTVL.